The source of this TCR beta chain is a study of CD8 T cells in Susac syndrome. This CDR3 contains 13 residues. Trimming took off 0 bases at V and 6 bases at J, with 8 bases between the two ends. Roughly 0.45 to 1 ug RNA was reverse transcribed with random hexamers. TCRdb re-derived calls from the immunoSEQ multiplex PCR reads in MiXCR, one entry per CDR3 protein. The table lists about 120,000 distinct CDR3 sequences, 93% of them singletons, with 0.093% in the top ten. Sequenced: CD4+ T cells from PBMCs. The V and J genes are TRBV12-3 or TRBV12-4 and TRBJ1-2; D uncertain. This TCR derives from a human donor with multiple sclerosis. The DNA of the CDR3 is TGTGCCAGCAGTTTAGCGGGGTTAGATGGCTACACCTTC. This codes for CASSLAGLDGYTF.